This note documents a single TCR beta chain sequence. Its antigen is currently unknown. The method, 5' RACE with UMI labels, was used to prepare the TRB cDNA libraries. No DNA is given; TCRdb re-called the 5' RACE reads and lists each CDR3 protein once. Reported are about 66,000 distinct CDR3 sequences; the ten largest clones contain about 4.6%. This sample is drawn from a study of CXCR3-negative and CXCR3-positive naive CD8 T cells. Overall study findings and caveats: Naive cells, whether CXCR3-negative or CXCR3-positive, had similar TRBV-TRBJ usage, while memory cells differed. Compared with CXCR3-negative naive cells, CXCR3-positive naive cells showed more hydrophobic TRB CDR3s.

This TCR was sampled from a human donor in good health. Some clones in this sample may be carry-over from other donors' samples. The sample was naive CXCR3- CD8+ T cells from blood. The subset denotes: CD45RO-CCR7+CD27+CD95- naive CD8+ T cells lacking CXCR3 (TNR3-).

This CDR3 reads CASSLETAGTSTDTQYF. This chain connects TRBV5-1 to TRBJ2-3; TCRdb picks TRBD2, but there is no DNA to check that call. The V gene's germline CDR1 is SGHRS and CDR2 YFSETQ. The CDR3 has 17 amino acids.